These 3 T cell receptor beta chains were all obtained from the same sample, sequenced in a study of CD8 T cells in ankylosing spondylitis. Using its own MiXCR run on the 5' RACE reads, TCRdb lists one record per CDR3 protein. This sample has approximately 290,000 distinct CDR3 sequences, with roughly 20% found just once. The sequencing input was blood, either unsorted or a sorted T cell fraction (not recorded which). Source of these receptors: a female donor with ankylosing spondylitis or in good health (not recorded which).

The CDR3 DNA sequence: TGTGCCAGCAGTTACCTAGCGGGAGGGCCCCACTACAATGAGCAGTTCTTC. It yields the protein CASSYLAGGPHYNEQFF. The V and J genes are TRBV7-2 and TRBJ2-1; TRBD2 aligns across 12 bases. The V gene's germline CDR1 is SGHTA and CDR2 FQGNSA. The CDR3 runs 17 residues. The trim removed 6 bases at V and 3 bases at J, leaving 9 bases unmatched.

At least ten counts were recorded for this clonotype. This sequence joins TRBV24-1 and TRBJ2-1, with 16 bases that match TRBD2. CDR3 length: 17 residues. Germline V gene lookup returns CDR1 KGHDR and CDR2 SFDVKD. V gave up 5 bases and J gave up 12 bases; unmatched junction bases: 12. The DNA of the CDR3 is TGTGCCACCAGTGCGGGACTAGCGGGAGGGCCAGGGTTTGGGCAGTTCTTC. Encoded protein: CATSAGLAGGPGFGQFF.

The J gene is TRBJ1-3, the V gene TRBV12-3 or TRBV12-4, with D perhaps matching TRBD1 (6 bases). The CDR3 consists of 13 residues. Trimming removed 5 bases at V and 4 bases at J, with 9 bases between. For the CDR3, the DNA is TGTGCCAGCAGTCTCGGACAGGGAAACACCATATATTTT. This encodes CASSLGQGNTIYF.